These 3 T cell receptor beta chains were sequenced from one sample in a study of blood T cell repertoires in COVID-19. Clones were sequenced by immunoSEQ multiplex PCR, and TCRdb holds only the in-frame ones, with some missing. The data show just under 90,000 clones, about 88% seen once. Sequenced: peripheral blood. The receptors shown here come from an elderly woman with acute or convalescent COVID-19.

The chain recombines TRBV5-1 with TRBJ2-6; D perhaps matches TRBD1 (5 bases). The germline V and J ends were trimmed by 3 bases and 0 bases, with 10 bases remaining between them. Germline CDR1 SGHRS, CDR2 YFSETQ. The CDR3 has 16 residues. This CDR3 reads CASSSDSNSGANVLTF. In DNA form, the CDR3 reads TGCGCCAGCAGCTCCGACAGTAACTCTGGGGCCAACGTCCTGACTTTC.

The V and J genes are TRBV24-1 and TRBJ1-2, with a possible D match to TRBD1 (6 bases). Germline CDR1 KGHDR, CDR2 SFDVKD. The V and J ends lost 0 bases and 4 bases respectively, with 8 bases between them. The CDR3 consists of 14 residues. CDR3 region: CATSDLARGYGYTF. The CDR3 bases are TGTGCCACCAGTGATTTGGCCAGGGGCTATGGCTACACCTTC.

V usage is TRBV10-3 and J usage is TRBJ1-2, with 7 positions matching TRBD1. The J segment lost 7 bases and the V segment lost 4 bases, leaving 9 bases of the junction unmatched. The CDR3 sequence is 14 residues long. Germline CDR1 reads ENHRY; CDR2 reads SYGVKD. The DNA for the CDR3 is TGTGCCATCAGTGCAGGGGGGCGCTCGGGTGGCTACACCTTC. This sequence encodes CAISAGGRSGGYTF.